This is a list of T cell receptor beta chains from one sample in a study of cytomegalovirus exposure and HLA in healthy donors. The assay was immunoSEQ multiplex PCR, and TCRdb's table has in-frame clones only and misses some. The sample consists of about 200,000 clones, around 73% of them appearing once. Sequencing input: PBMCs. The receptors were gathered from a woman under 40 in good health and CMV-seronegative. Each CDR3 is given with its conserved first and last residue. The order of the fields is CDR3 protein, CDR3 DNA, D gene, J gene, V gene, clone size. The D gene is left open where the match is weak. Size is stated for part of the rows, as once, few or many counts, or as a class when the clone is expanded.

CASTGGPYNEQFF	TGTGCCAGCACAGGAGGACCATACAATGAGCAGTTCTTC	NA	TRBJ2-1	TRBV6-5	NA
CASSESPTGAQHF	TGCGCCAGCAGTGAGTCGCCGACGGGGGCCCAGCATTTT	NA	TRBJ1-5	TRBV10-1	NA
CASGYRQSYGYTF	TGTGCCAGCGGGTACAGGCAGTCCTATGGCTACACCTTC	NA	TRBJ1-2	TRBV6-5	NA
CASSLPITGQGGTGELFF	TGTGCCAGCAGCCTACCTATTACTGGACAGGGAGGGACCGGGGAGCTGTTTTTT	NA	TRBJ2-2	TRBV28	NA
CASSSPAGGVETQYF	TGTGCCAGCAGCTCCCCAGCGGGAGGAGTAGAGACCCAGTACTTC	TRBD2	TRBJ2-5	TRBV13	NA
CASKLPPNEQFF	TGTGCCAGCAAACTACCCCCCAATGAGCAGTTCTTC	NA	TRBJ2-1	TRBV2	few
CASSWGTRYEQYF	TGTGCCAGCAGCTGGGGGACACGCTACGAGCAGTACTTC	NA	TRBJ2-7	TRBV2	NA
CASSLGGAGGKEQYF	TGTGCCAGCAGCTTAGGGGGAGCGGGAGGTAAGGAGCAGTACTTC	TRBD2	TRBJ2-7	TRBV7-2	NA
CASSSGKGLAGLSYEQYF	TGTGCCAGCAGCTCCGGGAAGGGACTAGCGGGGCTCTCCTACGAGCAGTACTTC	TRBD2	TRBJ2-7	TRBV5-6	few
CASAPIRGTGYGYTF	TGTGCCAGCGCACCTATTCGGGGGACAGGCTATGGCTACACCTTC	TRBD1	TRBJ1-2	TRBV9	few
CASSLARGGSLHF	TGTGCCAGCAGCTTAGCGCGGGGAGGCTCCCTCCACTTT	NA	TRBJ1-6	TRBV7-6	NA
CASSISSGGLETQYF	TGTGCCAGTAGTATTTCTAGCGGGGGGCTAGAGACCCAGTACTTC	TRBD2	TRBJ2-5	TRBV19	NA
CASSQRGETQYF	TGTGCCAGCAGCCAGAGGGGGGAGACCCAGTACTTC	NA	TRBJ2-5	TRBV7-9	NA
CASSPVISGNTIYF	TGTGCCAGCAGCCCCGTAATCTCTGGAAACACCATATATTTT	NA	TRBJ1-3	TRBV7-8	NA
CASSLSSAPEDTQYF	TGCGCCAGCAGCTTGTCTTCAGCGCCCGAAGATACGCAGTATTTT	NA	TRBJ2-3	TRBV5-1	NA
CASSANPSAGTGIDTNEQFF	TGTGCCAGCAGCGCCAACCCTTCTGCCGGGACAGGGATCGATACCAATGAGCAGTTCTTC	TRBD1	TRBJ2-1	TRBV9	NA
CAWSPLGSSGNTIYF	TGTGCCTGGAGTCCCTTAGGGAGCTCTGGAAACACCATATATTTT	NA	TRBJ1-3	TRBV30	NA
CASSLGQIFNSPLHF	TGCGCCAGCAGCTTGGGGCAGATATTTAATTCACCCCTCCACTTT	NA	TRBJ1-6	TRBV5-1	NA
CASSLGANTEAFF	TGTGCCAGCAGCTTGGGGGCAAACACTGAAGCTTTCTTT	NA	TRBJ1-1	TRBV5-4	few
CASSSLAARGVTDTQYF	TGTGCCAGCAGCTCTCTCGCCGCCAGGGGAGTCACAGATACGCAGTATTTT	NA	TRBJ2-3	TRBV5-6	NA
CATSKGQQDSPLHF	TGTGCCACCAGCAAGGGACAGCAGGATTCACCCCTCCACTTT	TRBD1	TRBJ1-6	TRBV15	NA
CASRTTGQNYYGYTF	TGTGCCAGCAGGACTACTGGACAGAACTACTATGGCTACACCTTC	NA	TRBJ1-2	TRBV28	NA